This is a list of T cell receptor beta chains from one sample in a study of spatial heterogeneity in lung cancer. TCRdb called the 5' RACE reads again in MiXCR, with one record for every CDR3 protein. The table shows about 13,000 distinct CDR3 sequences, with 3% to 4% occurring only once. The source material was lung tumor tissue, sampled at surgery. All receptors derive from a male donor with early-stage non-small cell lung cancer. The CDR3 runs from the conserved cysteine through the conserved F or W. D genes are given only for firm matches. Size tells how often a clone was seen (once, few, many) or the class of an expanded clone, and some rows leave it out.

CDR3nt	CDR3aa	v_gene	j_gene	d_gene	abundance
TGTGCCAGCAGTCCCCACTCGAGCTCTGGGGCCAACGTCCTGACTTTC	CASSPHSSSGANVLTF	TRBV6-5	TRBJ2-6	NA	many
TGTGCCAGCAGTACAGACCAAGAGACCCAGTACTTC	CASSTDQETQYF	TRBV6-5	TRBJ2-5	NA	many
TGTGCCAGCAGCGGAACGGGGGGCCGGACGCAGTATTTT	CASSGTGGRTQYF	TRBV3-1	TRBJ2-3	NA	many
TGTGCCAGCAGTTTAGGGTGGGTGAACACTGAAGCTTTCTTT	CASSLGWVNTEAFF	TRBV28	TRBJ1-1	NA	medium-sized
TGTGCCAGCTCACCACGGGCAAAAGAGACCCAGTACTTC	CASSPRAKETQYF	TRBV18	TRBJ2-5	NA	many
TGCGCCAGCAGCTTGACGCAGCTCAACACTGAAGCTTTCTTT	CASSLTQLNTEAFF	TRBV5-1	TRBJ1-1	NA	many
TGTGCCAGCAGCCAAGTTCAGGGGAGCGGTGGCTACACCTTC	CASSQVQGSGGYTF	TRBV3-1	TRBJ1-2	NA	many
TGTGCCATCACTACACGGACAGGGGTTGGGACTGAAGCTTTCTTT	CAITTRTGVGTEAFF	TRBV10-3	TRBJ1-1	TRBD1	many
TGTGCCAGCACCCCTGGACCGCACTCTGGAAACACCATATATTTT	CASTPGPHSGNTIYF	TRBV9	TRBJ1-3	NA	many
TGTGCCAGCAGCTTAGATGGCGGGGACACCGGGGAGCTGTTTTTT	CASSLDGGDTGELFF	TRBV7-9	TRBJ2-2	NA	medium-sized
TGCGCCAGCAGCTTGGAGCCTAGCGGGGGGGTACACGAGCAGTACTTC	CASSLEPSGGVHEQYF	TRBV5-1	TRBJ2-7	TRBD2	many
TGCAGTGCGCCACAGGGGAACGGGGACACTGAAGCTTTCTTT	CSAPQGNGDTEAFF	TRBV20-1	TRBJ1-1	TRBD1	many
TGCGCCAGCAGCCAAGCGTCCGGGCTCTCCAAGGCAAGGGAGACCCAGTACTTC	CASSQASGLSKARETQYF	TRBV4-1	TRBJ2-5	NA	many
TGTGCCAGCAGTTTCCATGGGAGGGTTGATGAAGCTTTCTTT	CASSFHGRVDEAFF	TRBV7-2	TRBJ1-1	NA	many
TGTGCCAGCAGCCGTTTGAACCCTAGATTGAGCACAGATACGCAGTATTTT	CASSRLNPRLSTDTQYF	TRBV7-8	TRBJ2-3	NA	many
TGTGCCAGCAGCTCCCAAAGGGGCACTGAAGCTTTCTTT	CASSSQRGTEAFF	TRBV7-3	TRBJ1-1	NA	many
TGTGCCAGCAGCTTGGGTCTAGCGGGGGGAGCCACAGATACGCAGTATTTT	CASSLGLAGGATDTQYF	TRBV5-4	TRBJ2-3	TRBD2	many
TGTGCCACCAGTAGTCTTCACAATGAGCAGTTCTTC	CATSSLHNEQFF	TRBV24-1	TRBJ2-1	NA	many
TGTGCCAGCAGTGCGCTGACAGGGTACACTGAAGCTTTCTTT	CASSALTGYTEAFF	TRBV28	TRBJ1-1	TRBD1	few
TGTGCCAGCTCACCTGGGACAGGGAGTGATAATTCACCCCTCCACTTT	CASSPGTGSDNSPLHF	TRBV18	TRBJ1-6	TRBD1	many
TGTGCCAGCAGCCCCCCTAGCGGGGGGGCCTCCGGGGAGCTGTTTTTT	CASSPPSGGASGELFF	TRBV5-4	TRBJ2-2	TRBD2	many
TGTGCCAGTAGTCCTAGTTACGCGAACACCGGGGAGCTGTTTTTT	CASSPSYANTGELFF	TRBV19	TRBJ2-2	NA	NA
TGTGCCAGCAGTGGGTCCGAGGATTGGGGCACCTTC	CASSGSEDWGTF	TRBV6-1	TRBJ1-2	NA	many
TGCGCCAGCAGCCATTTAGGGGCCCGCGGCAATGAGCAGTTCTTC	CASSHLGARGNEQFF	TRBV4-3	TRBJ2-1	NA	many
TGCAGTGCTAGGGGTTCCCCCTACACTGAAGCTTTCTTT	CSARGSPYTEAFF	TRBV20-1	TRBJ1-1	NA	many
TGTGCCAGCAGCCCCAGGGGGGCACCCTCCTACGAGCAGTACTTC	CASSPRGAPSYEQYF	TRBV7-9	TRBJ2-7	NA	medium-sized
TGTGCCATCAGTGCGGGGGGCACAGATACGCAGTATTTT	CAISAGGTDTQYF	TRBV10-3	TRBJ2-3	NA	many
TGTGCCAGCAGCTCGGGACAGGGTGGAAAAAAACTGTTTTTT	CASSSGQGGKKLFF	TRBV7-6	TRBJ1-4	TRBD1	many
TGTGCCAGCAGCTTAACCCTGATCGAGCAGTACTTC	CASSLTLIEQYF	TRBV7-2	TRBJ2-7	NA	many
TGTGCCAGCAGTCTCACAGGTTACAATGAGCAGTTCTTC	CASSLTGYNEQFF	TRBV27	TRBJ2-1	NA	medium-sized
TGTGCCAGCAGTTACTCGTTTCGGAACACCATATATTTT	CASSYSFRNTIYF	TRBV6-5	TRBJ1-3	NA	many
TGTGCCAGCGGAAGAAGGACAGGGCGCACCGGGGAGCTGTTTTTT	CASGRRTGRTGELFF	TRBV7-2	TRBJ2-2	TRBD1	many
TGTGCCAGCTCACCGACCCCCGGGACGGGAAATGAAAAACTGTTTTTT	CASSPTPGTGNEKLFF	TRBV18	TRBJ1-4	NA	many
TGTGCCAGCAGGTTTCTGGACAGAAAGAACACTGAAGCTTTCTTT	CASRFLDRKNTEAFF	TRBV28	TRBJ1-1	NA	many
TGTGCCAGCAGCCAAGGGGGGACAGAGGGCAACTATGGCTACACCTTC	CASSQGGTEGNYGYTF	TRBV4-2	TRBJ1-2	TRBD1	medium-sized
TGTGCCAGCAGTTACGTGTCAGGGAGGCACGAGCAGTACTTC	CASSYVSGRHEQYF	TRBV6-2/TRBV6-3	TRBJ2-7	NA	many
TGCGCCAGCAGCCATAAACAGGGCTCTGGGGCCAACGTCCTGACTTTC	CASSHKQGSGANVLTF	TRBV4-3	TRBJ2-6	NA	many
TGTGCCAGCAGTTTATTGCGCGATTCACCCCTCCACTTT	CASSLLRDSPLHF	TRBV27	TRBJ1-6	NA	many
TGTGCCAGCAGCGGACAGGGGAAGAACACCGGGGAGCTGTTTTTT	CASSGQGKNTGELFF	TRBV2	TRBJ2-2	TRBD1	many
TGTGCCAGCAGCCCCGGACAGAGTGGAGTCCTGACTTTC	CASSPGQSGVLTF	TRBV7-9	TRBJ2-6	NA	NA
TGTGCCAGCAGAAACGGGGTCCGATACGAGCAGTACTTC	CASRNGVRYEQYF	TRBV6-2/TRBV6-3	TRBJ2-7	NA	few
TGTGCCATCAGTGAGTCGGACAGGGACACCGGGGAGCTGTTTTTT	CAISESDRDTGELFF	TRBV10-3	TRBJ2-2	TRBD1	many
TGCAGTGCTCCCCGGGCAGTTGGCGGGGAGCTGTTTTTT	CSAPRAVGGELFF	TRBV20-1	TRBJ2-2	NA	many
TGTGCCAGCAGTTACCCCACAAGGGGACAGGGTAACACCGGGGAGCTGTTTTTT	CASSYPTRGQGNTGELFF	TRBV6-5	TRBJ2-2	TRBD1	many
TGTGCCAGCAGCTTAGGAGGGTTTAGTGAAGAGACCCAGTACTTC	CASSLGGFSEETQYF	TRBV7-3	TRBJ2-5	NA	many
TGCAGTGCTAGAGAGGACAGTTATAATTCACCCCTCCACTTT	CSAREDSYNSPLHF	TRBV20-1	TRBJ1-6	NA	many
TGTGCCAGCAGTTCAACAGGGAGGCAAGAGACCCAGTACTTC	CASSSTGRQETQYF	TRBV27	TRBJ2-5	NA	many
TGTGCCAGCAGCCAAACGGACAGGGTAACCGGGGAGCTGTTTTTT	CASSQTDRVTGELFF	TRBV4-2	TRBJ2-2	TRBD1	medium-sized
TGTGCCAGCAGCGTCCGGGACGGTAGTTACGAGCAGTACTTC	CASSVRDGSYEQYF	TRBV9	TRBJ2-7	NA	many
TGTGCCAGCAGCCTAGCGGGGGCTCTCAACACCGGGGAGCTGTTTTTT	CASSLAGALNTGELFF	TRBV6-6	TRBJ2-2	TRBD2	NA
TGCGCCAGCAATTTGGGACAGGTGTCCTACAATGAGCAGTTCTTC	CASNLGQVSYNEQFF	TRBV5-1	TRBJ2-1	TRBD1	many
TGTGCCAGCTCACTGGTCGGGACAGGCGACCCCCACGAGCAGTACTTC	CASSLVGTGDPHEQYF	TRBV18	TRBJ2-7	TRBD1	NA
TGTGCCAGCAGTACCTGGACAGTTAAGGAGCCCCACAATGAAAAACTGTTTTTT	CASSTWTVKEPHNEKLFF	TRBV28	TRBJ1-4	NA	many